This T cell receptor beta chain was recovered during a study of shared clonotypes between healthy human individuals. Study-wide results and caveats: As a rule, naive subsets had a larger estimated richness than memory subsets.

HIV-negative, healthy adults without recent acute infections or vaccinations were the donors. Each sample came from a Caucasian adult donor living in Nashville, Tennessee. Here immunoSEQ multiplex PCR was the method, and the copy in TCRdb shows in-frame clones only, minus some. The top ten clones hold 0.37% of a sample with about 2.3 million clones, roughly 92% of them seen once. This clone was seen once. Its antigen is unidentified. With 4 bases removed from V and 3 bases from J, the gap between germline ends came to 15 bases. The CDR3 is 15 residues long. Per germline, CDR1 KGHSH and CDR2 LQKENI. The sequence was obtained from a man aged 18 to 35 in good health. Some clones in this sample may be carry-over from other donors' samples. Sequencing was done on a sample of naive CD4+ T cells from PBMCs. Subset given: CD45RA+ positively selected. The chain joins TRBV18 to TRBJ1-1, with D perhaps TRBD1 (6 bases). The CDR3 DNA reads TGTGCCAGCTCACGGGACCAGGGGTGGGACACTGAAGCTTTCTTT. It encodes CASSRDQGWDTEAFF. Filled out from reference TRBV18 and TRBJ1-1, the complete variable domain reads NAGVMQNPRHLVRRRGQEARLRCSPMKGHSHVYWYRQLPEEGLKFMVYLQKENIIDESGMPKERFSAEFPKEGPSILRIQQVVRGDSAAYFCASSRDQGWDTEAFFGQGTRLTVV.